The 19 T cell receptor beta chains in this list originate from one sample, sequenced in a study of cytomegalovirus exposure and HLA in healthy donors. 60 Vbeta and 13 Jbeta primers were used in PCR. TCRdb's copy holds only in-frame clones and misses some; the assay was immunoSEQ multiplex PCR. The sample has about 130,000 clones, roughly four fifths seen once. Material: PBMCs. These receptors were taken from a woman aged 45-65 years in good health and CMV-seronegative.

The V call is TRBV19, the J call TRBJ2-2; TRBD2 matches at 9 bases. The CDR3 sequence is 14 residues long. The ends lost 6 bases at V and 4 bases at J; junction bases unmatched: 3. Germline CDR1 is LNHDA and CDR2 is SQIVND (reference sequence). Here the CDR3 reads CASRNSGSTGELFF. In nucleotides, the CDR3 is TGTGCCAGTAGAAATAGCGGGAGCACCGGGGAGCTGTTTTTT.

The V call is TRBV9, the J call TRBJ2-7, with 13 bases aligning to TRBD2. The CDR3 contains 14 residues. V lost 0 bases, J lost 7 bases, and 1 base stayed unmatched. The germline gives CDR1 SGDLS, CDR2 YYNGEE. CDR3 sequence: CASSVGLAGGEQYF. The CDR3 coding sequence is TGTGCCAGCAGCGTAGGACTAGCGGGAGGTGAGCAGTACTTC.

This clone is a singleton in its sample. The rearrangement links TRBV18 to TRBJ2-2; D ambiguous. Trimming shortened V by 1 base and J by 0 bases, and 6 bases separated the two germline ends. Germline-derived CDR1 and CDR2 are KGHSH and LQKENI. The CDR3 extends over 15 amino acids. The CDR3 DNA reads TGTGCCAGCTCACCACGACGGGCGAACACCGGGGAGCTGTTTTTT. Translated, it gives CASSPRRANTGELFF. Using reference TRBV18 and TRBJ2-2 for the parts outside the CDR3, the full variable domain is NAGVMQNPRHLVRRRGQEARLRCSPMKGHSHVYWYRQLPEEGLKFMVYLQKENIIDESGMPKERFSAEFPKEGPSILRIQQVVRGDSAAYFCASSPRRANTGELFFGEGSRLTVL.

The rearrangement uses TRBV19 and TRBJ1-2; 9 bases are shared with TRBD1. Germline V gene sequence: CDR1 LNHDA, CDR2 SQIVND (reference sequence). The CDR3 is 14 amino acids. Trimming cost V 4 bases and J 4 bases; bases outside gene matches: 4. CDR3 coding DNA: TGTGCCAGTAGTAGGACAGGGGAGGCCTATGGCTACACCTTC. Its translation is CASSRTGEAYGYTF.

This clone was detected a few times. The gene calls are TRBV6-4 and TRBJ1-1; D is unclear. Germline values: CDR1 MRHNA, CDR2 SNTAGT. V lost 2 bases and J lost 4, with 8 bases in between. The CDR3 sequence is 13 residues long. CDR3 in amino acids: CASSDDFGTEAFF. The DNA for the CDR3 is TGTGCCAGCAGTGACGATTTCGGCACTGAAGCTTTCTTT.

The CDR3 is CASSYSTRALGAQHF. In nucleotides, the CDR3 is TGTGCCAGCAGTTACTCAACCAGGGCGCTAGGGGCCCAGCATTTT. V and J are TRBV6-5 and TRBJ1-5; TRBD1 might be the D (5 bases). This CDR3 spans 15 amino acids. Germline V gene sequence: CDR1 MNHEY, CDR2 SVGAGI. The germline V and J ends were trimmed by 0 bases and 11 bases, with 17 bases remaining between them.

This CDR3 reads CASSPDRASTDTQYF. The CDR3 region has the DNA TGTGCCAGTAGTCCGGACAGGGCGAGCACAGATACGCAGTATTTT. V and J are TRBV19 and TRBJ2-3, with 8 bases matching TRBD1. J gave up 0 bases and V 5 bases, and 4 bases lay outside the gene matches. Germline loops: CDR1 LNHDA, CDR2 SQIVND (reference sequence). This CDR3 is 15 amino acids long.

On this clone: Distinct nucleotide sequences in the sample also encode this CDR3. J is TRBJ2-5 and V is TRBV9; 8 bases match TRBD1. This CDR3 has 14 residues. The germline V gene has CDR1 SGDLS and CDR2 YYNGEE. V shed 2 bases and J 2 bases; nucleotides not matched to a gene: 2. The CDR3 DNA reads as TGTGCCAGCAGCGTGGGGACAGGACAAGAGACCCAGTACTTC. Translation: CASSVGTGQETQYF.

This chain connects TRBV7-2 to TRBJ2-5; D unclear. The V gene's germline CDR1 is SGHTA and CDR2 FQGNSA. The CDR3 contains 12 residues. The V end lost 5 bases, the J end lost 7 bases, and 11 bases lay between the germline ends. CDR3 in amino acids: CASSPSVGTQYF. CDR3 coding DNA: TGTGCCAGCAGCCCAAGCGTGGGGACCCAGTACTTC.

About this clone itself: A junction boundary mismatches the germline segment, possibly from a read error. The chain carries TRBV7-9 and TRBJ2-1; D gene uncertain. CDR3 length equals 12 residues. Germline V gene data show CDR1 as SEHNR and CDR2 as FQNEAQ (reference sequence). CDR3 amino acids: CSSSLDPDEQFF. The DNA of the CDR3 is TGTTCCAGCAGCTTAGATCCGGATGAGCAGTTCTTC.

The chain recombines TRBV7-2 with TRBJ2-3, with TRBD2 matching over 11 bases. The V and J ends lost 5 bases and 4 bases, in that order; junction bases with no gene match: 11. Germline V gives CDR1 SGHTA, CDR2 FQGNSA. This CDR3 is 17 amino acids long. DNA of the CDR3: TGTGCCAGCAGCCGCCCTACTAGCGGGAGATTTGCAGATACGCAGTATTTT. Translation gives CASSRPTSGRFADTQYF.

The gene calls are TRBV6-1 and TRBJ1-1; no clear D gene. CDR3 length equals 13 residues. V shed 7 bases and J shed 2 bases, with 11 bases lying between them. Germline CDR1 and CDR2: MNHNS and SASEGT. The CDR3 loop is CASKLSTNTEAFF. The CDR3 nucleotides are TGTGCCAGCAAGCTTAGCACCAACACTGAAGCTTTCTTT.

This chain connects TRBV10-3 to TRBJ2-7, with D hard to call. This CDR3 region has 11 residues. CDR1 and CDR2 from the germline V gene are ENHRY and SYGVKD. V was clipped by 4 bases and J by 3 bases, with 4 bases between them. CDR3: CAISGSYEQYF. In nucleotides, the CDR3 is TGTGCCATCAGTGGGAGCTACGAGCAGTACTTC.

This clone turned up a few times. V gene TRBV5-1 combines with J gene TRBJ1-3; 8 bases are shared with TRBD1. V gave up 6 bases and J gave up 4 bases; unmatched junction bases: 9. This CDR3 region has 15 residues. CDR1 is SGHRS, CDR2 YFSETQ, per germline. CDR3 amino acids: CASMVGTGSGNTIYF. The CDR3 nucleotides are TGCGCCAGCATGGTGGGGACAGGATCGGGAAACACCATATATTTT. The full variable domain, completed using reference TRBV5-1 and TRBJ1-3, is KAGVTQTPRYLIKTRGQQVTLSCSPISGHRSVSWYQQTPGQGLQFLFEYFSETQRNKGNFPGRFSGRQFSNSRSEMNVSTLELGDSALYLCASMVGTGSGNTIYFGEGSWLTVV.

The chain is built from TRBV4-1 and TRBJ2-1; maybe TRBD2 (6 bases). The germline CDR1 and CDR2 sequences are MGHRA and YSYEKL. V lost 1 base and J 0 bases, leaving 7 bases between the germline ends. The CDR3 runs 15 residues. CDR3 amino acids: CASSQVGGSYNEQFF. Written as DNA, the CDR3 is TGCGCCAGCAGCCAAGTGGGGGGCTCCTACAATGAGCAGTTCTTC.

The chain uses TRBV25-1 and TRBJ1-2; TRBD1 matches 9 bases. V dropped 4 bases and J dropped 4; count of bases not matched to a gene: 13. In germline, CDR1 is MGHDK, CDR2 SYGVNS. CDR3 length: 17 amino acids. CDR3 bases: TGTGCCAGCAGTGCCCCGGGACAGGGAGACCGGGGCTATGGCTACACCTTC. Protein product: CASSAPGQGDRGYGYTF.

The chain couples TRBV9 to TRBJ2-2; 10 bases agree with TRBD2. V was pared by 4 bases and J by 6 bases, with 15 bases of the junction left unmatched. The length of the CDR3 is 18 residues. The germline V gene encodes CDR1 SGDLS and CDR2 YYNGEE. CDR3 residues: CASSHRGVSGRTAGELFF. DNA of the CDR3: TGTGCCAGCAGCCACAGGGGGGTTAGCGGGAGGACGGCCGGGGAGCTGTTTTTT.

This clone was found a few times. The genes are TRBV4-2 and TRBJ2-1; 9 bases match TRBD2. V lost 1 base, J lost 7 bases, and 8 bases stayed unmatched. Germline CDR1 LGHNA, CDR2 YNFKEQ. This CDR3 region has 16 residues. This CDR3 is CASSQGVSGRGNEQFF. In DNA, the CDR3 is TGTGCCAGCAGCCAAGGGGTTAGCGGGAGAGGGAATGAGCAGTTCTTC.

This chain joins TRBV5-8 and TRBJ2-1; possibly TRBD1 for D (5 bases). The V and J ends lost 4 bases and 1 base respectively, with 12 bases between them. This CDR3 is 15 amino acids long. Germline-derived CDR1 and CDR2 are SGHTS and YDEGEE. DNA of the CDR3: TGTGCCAGCAGCCAGGACACCCTTTCCTACAATGAGCAGTTCTTC. Translated: CASSQDTLSYNEQFF. The variable domain in full, completed from reference TRBV5-8 and TRBJ2-1, reads EAGVTQSPTHLIKTRGQQATLRCSPISGHTSVYWYQQALGLGLQFLLWYDEGEERNRGNFPPRFSGRQFPNYSSELNVNALELEDSALYLCASSQDTLSYNEQFFGPGTRLTVL.